This paragraph reports one T cell receptor (beta chain). These data come from a study of radiotherapy plus CTLA-4 blockade in lung cancer. Assay: immunoSEQ multiplex PCR; the TCRdb copy retains only in-frame clones and omits some. In the table there are tens of thousands of clones, around 77% of which are singletons. This CDR3 is 16 amino acids long. Germline values: CDR1 SGHNT, CDR2 YYREEE (reference sequence). Trimming took 7 bases from V and 4 from J, leaving 23 bases between them. The clonotype originates from a human donor with non-small cell lung cancer who had stable disease on radiotherapy plus ipilimumab. The V and J genes are TRBV5-4 and TRBJ1-2, with D unclear. The source material was peripheral blood, sampled from a patient treated with radiotherapy plus ipilimumab. The CDR3 DNA sequence: TGTGCCAGCGGTTGCGACATACCAGGAAAGACCTATGGCTACACCTTC. This gives the protein CASGCDIPGKTYGYTF. The complete variable domain, with remaining parts taken from reference TRBV5-4 and TRBJ1-2, reads ETGVTQSPTHLIKTRGQQVTLRCSSQSGHNTVSWYQQALGQGPQFIFQYYREEENGRGNFPPRFSGLQFPNYSSELNVNALELDDSALYLCASGCDIPGKTYGYTFGSGTRLTVV.